The TCR beta chain under discussion was sequenced for a study of breast tumors, draining lymph nodes, adjacent tissues (dated by TCRdb to the mid-2010s). Study-wide context: The study compared TCR beta repertoires across tumor, adjacent nontumor tissue and axillary lymph nodes from breast cancer patients. The study aimed to assess the relationships and possible T-cell exchange between tumor, surrounding tissue and draining lymph node repertoires in human breast cancer. Beyond this particular receptor, the publication reports: The conclusion that tumor T cells originate in lymph nodes was framed as consistent with a hypothesis rather than directly demonstrated. In luminal-like breast cancer, tumor and nontumor tissue repertoires resembled each other significantly more than in basal-like breast cancer. T-cell repertoire diversity in tumors was found to be lower than in lymph nodes but higher than in nontumor tissue, and preferential V and J gene usage was observed. The data were considered consistent with most tumor T cells being derived from the lymph node and subsequently expanding within tumor tissue.

Concerning this clonotype itself: Which antigen it targets is not known. No much larger clone exists at a distance of one base, and base qualities are not known.

Lymph node samples came from the axillary draining lymph nodes of breast cancer patients. CDR1 and CDR2 are read off the germline V gene as MDHEN and SYDVKM. V is shortened by 6 bases, J by 0 bases, and the region joining them spans 6 bases. The CDR3 covers 14 residues, taking in both the cysteine and the phenylalanine. CDR3 DNA only is kept here, 42 bases in frame from base 1. Sequencing was performed on an Illumina HiSeq 2000. TCR beta chain libraries were generated through multiplex PCR amplification. The amplified TCR beta chain products were analyzed by high-throughput sequencing. Clones were called with MiXCR by TCRdb after fastp trimmed the public reads at Q25, and only in-frame beta chains were retained. Rows matching on CDR3 protein sequence are summarized as one entry with the most common DNA and genes. This sample has some 100,000 distinct CDR3 sequences in its table, and roughly 20% of those were observed once. The ten most abundant clones make up less than 1.5% of the sample.

The chain links TRBV28 with TRBJ2-6; the D gene remains uncertain. Sequencing was performed on axillary lymph node tissue. This clonotype was obtained from a female donor with breast cancer. Some clones in this sample may be carry-over from other donors' samples. The CDR3 in this case is CASSSDSGANVLTF. In nucleotides, the sequence is TGTGCCAGCAGCTCCGACTCTGGGGCCAACGTCCTGACTTTC.